These T cell receptor beta chains were read from a single sample in a study of T cells in Graves' hyperthyroidism and ophthalmopathy. MiXCR, applied by TCRdb to the multiplex PCR reads, yields one record per CDR3 protein. Among some 690,000 distinct CDR3 sequences listed, roughly 17% were seen once. Input material: blood. The receptors shown here come from a man aged 45 to 65 with Graves' hyperthyroidism. CDR3s include the opening cysteine and the closing phenylalanine or tryptophan. The D gene is left open where the match is weak. Some rows mark clone size as missing; the rest say once, few, many or name a class of expanded clone.

d_call j_call clone_size v_call cdr3_nt cdr3_aa
. TRBJ2-5 few TRBV5-1 TGCGCCAGCAGCTTAAGGACAACGACTGGGGAGACCCAGTACTTC CASSLRTTTGETQYF
. TRBJ1-1 . TRBV28 TGTGCCAGCCGCCCCTTATTGGCGAACACTGAAGCTTTCTTT CASRPLLANTEAFF
. TRBJ1-1 many TRBV20-1 TGCAGTGCTAGAGATGTCCGGACAACGACGACTGAAGCTTTCTTT CSARDVRTTTTEAFF
. TRBJ1-5 few TRBV15 TGTGCCACCAGCAGAGGGGGGCGGATAGATCAGCCCCAGCATTTT CATSRGGRIDQPQHF
TRBD1 TRBJ2-1 many TRBV11-2 TGTGCCAGCAGCCTCCGGACAGGGGCCAATGAGCAGTTCTTC CASSLRTGANEQFF
. TRBJ2-1 many TRBV2 TGTGCCAGCATGGAGTGGATAGCGGAGGACAATGAGCAGTTCTTC CASMEWIAEDNEQFF
TRBD2 TRBJ2-1 . TRBV4-1 TGCGCCAGCAGCCAAGGACTAGCGGGAGATGGAAGGTTGAATGAGCAGTTCTTC CASSQGLAGDGRLNEQFF
. TRBJ1-6 . TRBV29-1 TGCAGCGTTTCCGAATCAGGGGTTGCTTCACCCCTCCACTTT CSVSESGVASPLHF
TRBD2 TRBJ2-4 . TRBV15 TGTGCCACCAGCGCAAGCGGGAACGAAGCCAAAAACATTCAGTACTTC CATSASGNEAKNIQYF
TRBD1 TRBJ2-7 . TRBV9 TGTGCCAGCAGCGTAGGGACAGGGTTCTACGAGCAGTACTTC CASSVGTGFYEQYF
TRBD2 TRBJ2-5 many TRBV30 TGTGCCTGGGGACCCTGGACTAGCGGATTCGGGGAGACCCAGTACTTC CAWGPWTSGFGETQYF
TRBD1 TRBJ2-7 . TRBV2 TGTGCCAGCAGTGAATCCGGGACAGGCTACGCCGAGCAGTACTTC CASSESGTGYAEQYF
. TRBJ2-3 many TRBV7-8 TGTGCCAGCAGCTCTAAGAGGACTGGCACAGATACGCAGTATTTT CASSSKRTGTDTQYF
TRBD2 TRBJ2-1 few TRBV30 TGTGCCTGGAGTGCACTTGGGACTAGCGACGAGCAGTTCTTC CAWSALGTSDEQFF
TRBD2 TRBJ2-7 many TRBV11-2 TGTGCCAGCAGATCAACCCCGGGGCTTAGCGGGAGGGGGAACTACGAGCAGTACTTC CASRSTPGLSGRGNYEQYF
TRBD1 TRBJ1-2 many TRBV28 TGTGCCAGCAGGCCCCCCACAGGGGACGGCTACACCTTC CASRPPTGDGYTF
. TRBJ2-7 many TRBV4-2 TGTGCCAGCAGCCAAGGTAGCAACGAGCAGTACTTC CASSQGSNEQYF
. TRBJ2-5 few TRBV25-1 TGTGCCAGCAGTGACTACCGAGGCCAAGAGACCCAGTACTTC CASSDYRGQETQYF
. TRBJ1-5 . TRBV19 TGTGCCAGTAGGGTCCGGGACACCGATCAGCCCCAGCATTTT CASRVRDTDQPQHF
TRBD1 TRBJ1-6 . TRBV16 TGTGCCAGCAGCCCCTCGGGACAGGAAATCTCCTATAATTCACCCCTCCACTTT CASSPSGQEISYNSPLHF
. TRBJ2-1 few TRBV27 TGTGCCAGCAGTACCAAGGGCGGTTACAATGAGCAGTTCTTC CASSTKGGYNEQFF
. TRBJ1-2 many TRBV12-3/TRBV12-4 TGTGCCAGCAGTTTATTTTCCTATGGCTACACCTTC CASSLFSYGYTF
. TRBJ2-4 . TRBV7-2 TGTGCCAGCAGCTCCTACGGAGAGGAAATCACGAACATTCAGTACTTC CASSSYGEEITNIQYF